Listed below are T cell receptor beta chains from one sample, sequenced in a study of Ad26.COV2.S vaccination and SARS-CoV-2 variants. The protocol was immunoSEQ multiplex PCR, while the TCRdb copy is restricted to in-frame clones and leaves out a portion. Of nearly 400,000 clones in the sample, roughly 90% were seen once. This material consisted of peripheral blood, taken in a trial of Ad26.COV2.S vaccine versus placebo. All receptors come from a person aged 18-60 years who received the Ad26.COV2.S COVID-19 vaccine or a placebo. Each CDR3 is given with its conserved first and last residue. The order of the fields is D gene, V gene, J gene, clone size, CDR3 protein, CDR3 DNA. A D gene is named only where the DNA matches it firmly. The size of a clone is reported for some rows only, either as once, few or many, or as a class for expanded clones.

TRBD2,TRBV5-6,TRBJ2-7,.,CASSYLAGPGASYEQYF,TGTGCCAGCAGCTATCTAGCGGGCCCCGGAGCGTCCTACGAGCAGTACTTC
.,TRBV28,TRBJ1-5,few,CASTWRTGQPQHF,TGTGCCAGCACCTGGAGGACGGGGCAGCCCCAGCATTTT
.,TRBV27,TRBJ2-1,.,CAIIASNYEQFF,TGTGCCATCATCGCAAGTAACTATGAGCAGTTCTTC
TRBD2,TRBV11-3,TRBJ2-5,.,CASSLSPRLAEETQYF,TGTGCCAGCAGCTTAAGCCCTCGACTAGCAGAAGAGACCCAGTACTTC
TRBD1,TRBV3-1/TRBV3-2,TRBJ1-1,.,CASSHIGQGNTEAFF,TGTGCCAGCAGCCATATAGGACAGGGGAACACTGAAGCTTTCTTT
.,TRBV6-5,TRBJ1-5,.,CASSYSGGRNQPQHF,TGTGCCAGCAGTTACTCCGGAGGCAGAAATCAGCCCCAGCATTTT
TRBD2,TRBV5-4,TRBJ2-1,.,CASSLSGSHNEQFF,TGTGCCAGCAGCTTAAGCGGGAGTCACAATGAGCAGTTCTTC
TRBD2,TRBV5-4,TRBJ2-3,.,CASSLASGSGLDTQYF,TGTGCCAGCAGCTTGGCTAGCGGCTCTGGTCTGGATACGCAGTATTTT
.,TRBV9,TRBJ2-5,.,CASSAEGGLGETQYF,TGTGCCAGCAGCGCAGAGGGGGGCCTCGGGGAGACCCAGTACTTC
.,TRBV28,TRBJ2-6,.,CASSDDSPSSGANVLTF,TGTGCCAGCAGTGACGACAGCCCGAGCTCTGGGGCCAACGTCCTGACTTTC
.,TRBV7-9,TRBJ2-5,.,CASSLGPEQETQYF,TGTGCCAGCAGCTTAGGTCCGGAGCAAGAGACCCAGTACTTC
TRBD1,TRBV28,TRBJ2-1,.,CASSARDPEDRLPNNEQFF,TGTGCCAGCAGTGCCCGAGACCCCGAGGACAGGCTACCCAACAATGAGCAGTTCTTC
.,TRBV28,TRBJ2-3,.,CASSSLQGRTDTQYF,TGTGCCAGCAGTTCCCTTCAGGGGAGGACAGATACGCAGTATTTT
TRBD1,TRBV19,TRBJ1-2,.,CASRDRKSGGYTF,TGTGCCAGCCGGGACAGAAAAAGTGGTGGCTACACCTTC
TRBD1,TRBV18,TRBJ2-7,.,CASSPGQGHSYEQYF,TGTGCCAGCTCACCAGGACAGGGTCACTCCTACGAGCAGTACTTC
TRBD1,TRBV30,TRBJ1-2,.,CAWSVMGDSPVHYGYTF,TGTGCCTGGAGTGTAATGGGGGACAGCCCAGTCCACTATGGCTACACCTTC
.,TRBV12-3/TRBV12-4,TRBJ1-1,.,CASRSTRNTEAFF,TGTGCCAGCAGGTCGACACGGAACACTGAAGCTTTCTTT
TRBD1,TRBV7-9,TRBJ2-2,.,CASSFNRGLAGELFF,TGTGCCAGCAGCTTTAACAGGGGGCTGGCCGGGGAGCTGTTTTTT
.,TRBV5-8,TRBJ1-4,.,CASSLGLTPTTNEKLFF,TGTGCCAGCAGCTTGGGACTGACTCCAACAACTAATGAAAAACTGTTTTTT
.,TRBV9,TRBJ2-2,.,CASSASKGLTGELFF,TGTGCCAGCAGCGCAAGCAAGGGACTCACCGGGGAGCTGTTTTTT
.,TRBV18,TRBJ1-5,few,CASSPSGNQPQHF,TGTGCCAGCTCACCATCTGGCAATCAGCCCCAGCATTTT
.,TRBV7-2,TRBJ1-2,.,CASSLAPEYGYTF,TGTGCCAGCAGCTTAGCTCCGGAGTATGGCTACACCTTC
TRBD1,TRBV6-5,TRBJ1-5,once,CASRTGQGGNQPQHF,TGTGCCAGCAGGACGGGACAGGGTGGGAATCAGCCCCAGCATTTT
TRBD2,TRBV6-5,TRBJ2-2,.,CASSYREGPPWELFF,TGTGCCAGCAGTTACCGGGAGGGCCCCCCGTGGGAGCTGTTTTTT
TRBD1,TRBV6-2/TRBV6-3,TRBJ1-6,.,CASSWTGGNSPLHF,TGTGCCAGCAGTTGGACAGGGGGAAATTCACCCCTCCACTTT
.,TRBV18,TRBJ2-7,.,CASSPSRVGGREDEQYF,TGTGCCAGCTCACCGTCCCGAGTGGGCGGCAGGGAGGACGAGCAGTACTTC
.,TRBV6-6,TRBJ2-7,.,CASKGASTPGEQYF,TGTGCCAGCAAAGGGGCCTCTACCCCCGGGGAGCAGTACTTC
.,TRBV5-6,TRBJ2-3,.,CASSLGQATGTQYF,TGTGCCAGCAGCTTGGGGCAGGCGACCGGGACGCAGTATTTT
.,TRBV29-1,TRBJ2-5,.,CSVASLAGRETQYF,TGCAGCGTTGCCTCCCTGGCCGGGAGAGAGACCCAGTACTTC
.,TRBV19,TRBJ1-5,.,CASSTGSWRGQPQHF,TGTGCCAGTAGTACGGGGTCCTGGCGGGGTCAGCCCCAGCATTTT
.,TRBV2,TRBJ1-6,.,CASSVGGAFNSPLHF,TGTGCCAGCAGTGTGGGAGGGGCTTTTAATTCACCCCTCCACTTT
.,TRBV6-5,TRBJ1-6,few,CASTPWDGRGSPLHF,TGTGCCAGCACCCCATGGGACGGAAGGGGTTCACCCCTCCACTTT
.,TRBV7-2,TRBJ1-1,once,CASSLIRAANTEAFF,TGTGCCAGCAGCTTGATACGGGCGGCGAACACTGAAGCTTTCTTT
TRBD2,TRBV7-9,TRBJ2-7,once,CASTRGGNYEQYF,TGTGCCAGCACCCGGGGAGGGAACTACGAGCAGTACTTC
.,TRBV11-2,TRBJ1-4,.,CASSDEKLFF,TGTGCCAGCAGCGACGAAAAACTGTTTTTT
TRBD1,TRBV7-2,TRBJ1-1,.,CASSFRQGVSDTEAFF,TGTGCCAGCAGCTTTAGACAGGGGGTTTCGGACACTGAAGCTTTCTTT
.,TRBV12-3/TRBV12-4,TRBJ2-1,.,CASSLFEYNEQFF,TGTGCCAGCAGTTTATTCGAATACAATGAGCAGTTCTTC
.,TRBV19,TRBJ2-1,.,CASSVWSRARDEQFF,TGTGCCAGTAGCGTGTGGTCGCGGGCCCGAGATGAGCAGTTCTTC
.,TRBV25-1,TRBJ1-5,.,CARIRDPRNQPQHF,TGTGCCAGAATCAGGGACCCACGCAATCAGCCCCAGCATTTT
TRBD1,TRBV28,TRBJ1-2,few,CASSLGQGSYGYTF,TGTGCCAGCAGTTTAGGACAGGGATCCTATGGCTACACCTTC
.,TRBV6-6,TRBJ1-1,.,CASSFGATNTEAFF,TGTGCCAGCAGTTTCGGAGCTACTAACACTGAAGCTTTCTTT
.,TRBV6-1,TRBJ2-7,.,CASSEALRGPFYEQYF,TGTGCCAGCAGTGAAGCGCTGAGGGGTCCCTTCTACGAGCAGTACTTC
.,TRBV6-2/TRBV6-3,TRBJ2-3,.,CASSYGAGSTDTQYF,TGTGCCAGCAGTTACGGGGCGGGGAGCACAGATACGCAGTATTTT
TRBD2,TRBV5-1,TRBJ2-1,.,CASSPGLAGVARNNEQFF,TGCGCCAGCAGCCCGGGACTAGCGGGAGTTGCTCGAAACAATGAGCAGTTCTTC
.,TRBV4-2,TRBJ1-3,few,CASSQDLGLLSGNTIYF,TGTGCCAGCAGCCAAGATCTGGGATTACTCTCTGGAAACACCATATATTTT
.,TRBV7-9,TRBJ2-6,.,CASSLVSGANVLTF,TGTGCCAGCAGCTTAGTGTCTGGGGCCAACGTCCTGACTTTC
.,TRBV6-1,TRBJ2-1,.,CASSAEAGASSYNEQFF,TGTGCCAGCAGTGCCGAGGCGGGGGCGAGCTCCTACAATGAGCAGTTCTTC
.,TRBV7-9,TRBJ1-2,.,CASSLGADHYGYTF,TGTGCCAGCAGCTTAGGGGCAGACCACTATGGCTACACCTTC
.,TRBV10-3,TRBJ2-2,.,CAISGGGGNTGELFF,TGTGCCATCAGTGGTGGGGGAGGTAACACCGGGGAGCTGTTTTTT
.,TRBV7-9,TRBJ2-7,.,CASSQNSQGGSEQYF,TGTGCCAGCAGTCAAAATTCACAGGGAGGAAGCGAGCAGTACTTC
.,TRBV3-1/TRBV3-2,TRBJ2-5,.,CASSQGLGGAIETQYF,TGTGCCAGCAGCCAAGGGCTGGGGGGGGCAATCGAGACCCAGTACTTC
.,TRBV3-1/TRBV3-2,TRBJ1-5,.,CASSQGGGGLGNQPQHF,TGTGCCAGCAGCCAAGGGGGTGGGGGGCTCGGTAATCAGCCCCAGCATTTT
.,TRBV7-2,TRBJ1-1,.,CASSLRSEAFF,TGTGCCAGCAGCTTAAGGTCAGAAGCTTTCTTT
.,TRBV27,TRBJ1-1,.,CASSLWGLGNTEAFF,TGTGCCAGCAGTTTATGGGGCCTAGGGAACACTGAAGCTTTCTTT